The rows below give T cell receptor beta chains drawn from one sample of a study of shared clonotypes between healthy human individuals. TCRdb's copy holds only in-frame clones and misses some; the assay was immunoSEQ multiplex PCR. The repertoire consists of hundreds of thousands of clones, with 90% to 97% occurring once and the leading ten covering about 0.054%. Sequencing used naive CD4+ T cells sorted from blood. These receptors were collected from a woman younger than 45 in good health. Each CDR3 is given with its conserved first and last residue. Fields, in order: V gene, D gene, clone size, J gene, CDR3 protein, CDR3 DNA. The D gene is left open where the match is weak. Part of the rows lack a size; the others show once, few, many or a class for expanded clones.

TRBV30	NA	NA	TRBJ2-5	CAWTFLETQYF	TGTGCCTGGACCTTTTTAGAGACCCAGTACTTC
TRBV19	TRBD2	NA	TRBJ2-2	CARPGLAENTGELFF	TGTGCCAGACCGGGACTAGCGGAGAACACCGGGGAGCTGTTTTTT
TRBV7-9	NA	NA	TRBJ2-1	CASSKGSGKNNEQFF	TGTGCCAGCAGCAAAGGGAGTGGGAAAAACAATGAGCAGTTCTTC
TRBV19	NA	NA	TRBJ2-2	CASSAGFNGELFF	TGTGCCAGTAGTGCAGGGTTCAACGGGGAGCTGTTTTTT
TRBV2	NA	NA	TRBJ2-1	CASRALAVGYNEQFF	TGTGCCAGCAGGGCCTTAGCGGTAGGATACAATGAGCAGTTCTTC
TRBV28	TRBD1	NA	TRBJ1-5	CASSGNPTGIGQPQHF	TGTGCCAGCAGTGGCAACCCGACAGGGATCGGTCAGCCCCAGCATTTT
TRBV7-6	NA	NA	TRBJ1-5	CASSLGTAPGQPQHF	TGTGCCAGCAGCTTAGGGACAGCTCCCGGTCAGCCCCAGCATTTT
TRBV30	NA	NA	TRBJ2-7	CAWSPWVSSYEQYF	TGTGCCTGGAGTCCATGGGTCAGCTCCTACGAGCAGTACTTC
TRBV30	NA	NA	TRBJ2-1	CAWISGSKQFF	TGTGCCTGGATTTCGGGATCGAAACAGTTCTTC
TRBV5-1	TRBD1	NA	TRBJ1-1	CASSSGDRGNTEAFF	TGCGCCAGCAGCTCGGGGGACAGGGGGAACACTGAAGCTTTCTTT
TRBV7-3	NA	NA	TRBJ2-5	CASSLNSQETQYF	TGTGCCAGCAGCTTAAATTCCCAAGAGACCCAGTACTTC
TRBV18	NA	NA	TRBJ1-5	CASSPGTSNQPQHF	TGTGCCAGCTCACCGGGGACGAGCAATCAGCCCCAGCATTTT
TRBV10-1	TRBD1	NA	TRBJ2-7	CANQWSARRGTYEQYF	TGCGCCAATCAGTGGTCAGCCCGCAGGGGGACCTACGAGCAGTACTTC
TRBV6-1	NA	NA	TRBJ2-4	CASRQLAKNIQYF	TGTGCCAGCAGACAGCTAGCCAAAAACATTCAGTACTTC
TRBV5-4	TRBD2	NA	TRBJ2-1	CASSSPGLADNEQFF	TGTGCCAGCAGCTCACCGGGACTAGCAGACAATGAGCAGTTCTTC
TRBV14	NA	NA	TRBJ2-1	CASSQAGWSGSSYNEQFF	TGTGCCAGCAGCCAAGCTGGGTGGAGCGGCAGCTCCTACAATGAGCAGTTCTTC
TRBV4-2	NA	NA	TRBJ1-6	CASSQGPPGTNSPLHF	TGTGCCAGCAGCCAAGGACCACCGGGGACTAATTCACCCCTCCACTTT
TRBV12-5	NA	NA	TRBJ2-7	CASGLVRGDRPYEQYF	TGTGCTAGTGGTTTGGTACGGGGGGACAGGCCCTACGAGCAGTACTTC
TRBV7-9	NA	NA	TRBJ1-6	CASSLLVSPLHF	TGTGCCAGCAGCTTATTGGTTTCACCCCTCCACTTT
TRBV5-1	NA	few	TRBJ2-7	CASSDGFSRRYF	TGCGCCAGCAGCGACGGATTCTCCCGCCGCTACTTC
TRBV6-1	NA	NA	TRBJ2-7	CASSKRQYEQYF	TGTGCCAGCAGTAAACGACAATACGAGCAGTACTTC
TRBV10-3	TRBD1	NA	TRBJ2-7	CAIRGTGTEIYEQYF	TGTGCCATCAGGGGGACCGGGACAGAAATCTACGAGCAGTACTTC
TRBV28	NA	NA	TRBJ2-6	CASRPTNAGANVLTF	TGTGCCAGCAGACCCACGAATGCTGGGGCCAACGTCCTGACTTTC
TRBV13	NA	few	TRBJ1-2	CASSFVDGYTF	TGTGCCAGCAGCTTTGTGGATGGCTACACCTTC
TRBV13	TRBD2	NA	TRBJ2-7	CASSRTSPSYEQYF	TGTGCCAGCAGCCGGACTAGTCCCTCCTACGAGCAGTACTTC
TRBV5-1	NA	NA	TRBJ2-1	CASTGPHSYNEQFF	TGCGCCAGCACGGGTCCTCACTCCTACAATGAGCAGTTCTTC
TRBV7-2	NA	few	TRBJ2-7	CASSLVGDEQYF	TGTGCCAGCAGCTTAGTAGGCGACGAGCAGTACTTC
TRBV7-2	NA	NA	TRBJ1-2	CASSLRLEGYGYTF	TGTGCCAGCAGCTTAAGGCTAGAGGGCTATGGCTACACCTTC
TRBV6-5	TRBD1	NA	TRBJ1-5	CASRTGVYSNQPQHF	TGTGCCAGCAGAACAGGGGTTTATAGCAATCAGCCCCAGCATTTT
TRBV6-1	NA	NA	TRBJ2-7	CASRAYATYEQYF	TGTGCCAGCAGAGCATACGCGACCTACGAGCAGTACTTC
TRBV7-2	NA	NA	TRBJ2-7	CASSLGDFYEQYF	TGTGCCAGCAGCTTAGGGGACTTTTACGAGCAGTACTTC
TRBV18	TRBD1	NA	TRBJ2-3	CASSPPGQGTDTQYF	TGTGCCAGCTCACCGCCGGGACAGGGCACAGATACGCAGTATTTT
TRBV29-1	NA	NA	TRBJ2-5	CSTTEVQETQYF	TGCAGTACCACTGAGGTTCAGGAGACCCAGTACTTC
TRBV14	NA	few	TRBJ1-1	CASSQVSEAFF	TGTGCCAGCAGCCAGGTCAGTGAAGCTTTCTTT
TRBV5-4	NA	NA	TRBJ2-1	CASSLGGSSYNEQFF	TGTGCCAGCAGCTTGGGTGGGAGCTCCTACAATGAGCAGTTCTTC
TRBV4-1	NA	NA	TRBJ2-1	CASSQVFENEQFF	TGCGCCAGCAGCCAAGTTTTCGAGAATGAGCAGTTCTTC
TRBV4-2	NA	NA	TRBJ1-4	CASSQTGGAEEKLFF	TGTGCCAGCAGCCAAACTGGGGGGGCGGAAGAAAAACTGTTTTTT
TRBV29-1	NA	NA	TRBJ1-3	CSAGVNSGNTIYF	TGCAGCGCGGGTGTAAACTCTGGAAACACCATATATTTT
TRBV19	TRBD2	NA	TRBJ2-5	CASSSSGRKGETQYF	TGTGCCAGTAGTTCTAGCGGGAGGAAGGGGGAGACCCAGTACTTC
TRBV18	TRBD1	NA	TRBJ1-5	CASSPTDRTPGGNQPQHF	TGTGCCAGCTCACCAACGGACAGGACACCGGGTGGCAATCAGCCCCAGCATTTT
TRBV4-2	NA	NA	TRBJ2-2	CASSQGRWSLTGELFF	TGTGCCAGCAGCCAAGGGAGGTGGAGCTTAACCGGGGAGCTGTTTTTT
TRBV4-1	TRBD1	NA	TRBJ1-4	CASSQPLRGDREEKLFF	TGCGCCAGCAGCCAACCCCTTAGAGGGGACAGAGAGGAAAAACTGTTTTTT
TRBV2	NA	NA	TRBJ1-1	CASRERENTEAFF	TGTGCCAGCCGGGAACGGGAGAACACTGAAGCTTTCTTT
TRBV11-3	NA	NA	TRBJ2-5	CASSYRGGETQYF	TGTGCCAGCAGTTACAGGGGAGGGGAGACCCAGTACTTC